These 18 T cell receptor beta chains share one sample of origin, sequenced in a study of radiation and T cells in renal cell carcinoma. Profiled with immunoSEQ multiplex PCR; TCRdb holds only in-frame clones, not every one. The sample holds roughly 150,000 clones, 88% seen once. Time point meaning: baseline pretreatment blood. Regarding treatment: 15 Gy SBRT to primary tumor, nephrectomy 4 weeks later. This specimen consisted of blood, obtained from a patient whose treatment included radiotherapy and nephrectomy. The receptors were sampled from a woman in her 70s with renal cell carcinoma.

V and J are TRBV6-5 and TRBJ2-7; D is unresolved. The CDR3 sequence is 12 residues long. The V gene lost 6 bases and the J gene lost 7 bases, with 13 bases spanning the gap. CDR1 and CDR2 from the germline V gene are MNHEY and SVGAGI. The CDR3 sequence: CASSPPIGEQYF. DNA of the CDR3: TGTGCCAGCAGCCCCCCTATAGGGGAGCAGTACTTC.

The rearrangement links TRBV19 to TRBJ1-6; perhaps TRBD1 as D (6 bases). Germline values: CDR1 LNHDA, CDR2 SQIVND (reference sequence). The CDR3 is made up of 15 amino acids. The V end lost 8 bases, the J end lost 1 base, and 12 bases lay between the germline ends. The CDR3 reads CASHERGSYNSPLHF. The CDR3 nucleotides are TGTGCCAGTCACGAGAGGGGGTCCTATAATTCACCCCTCCACTTT.

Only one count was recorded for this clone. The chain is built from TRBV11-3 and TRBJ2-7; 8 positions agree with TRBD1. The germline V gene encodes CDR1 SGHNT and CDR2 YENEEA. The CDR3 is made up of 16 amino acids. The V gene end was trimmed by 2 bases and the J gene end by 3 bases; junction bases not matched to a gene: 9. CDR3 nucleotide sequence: TGTGCCAGCAGCTTACCCTCCGGGACAGGACTCTACGAGCAGTACTTC. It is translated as CASSLPSGTGLYEQYF.

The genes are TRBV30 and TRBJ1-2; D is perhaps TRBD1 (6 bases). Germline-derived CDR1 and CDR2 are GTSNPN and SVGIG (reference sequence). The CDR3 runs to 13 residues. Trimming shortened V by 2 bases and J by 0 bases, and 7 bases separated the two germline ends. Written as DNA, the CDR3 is TGTGCCTGGAGTAGGGGGGCTAACTATGGCTACACCTTC. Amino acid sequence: CAWSRGANYGYTF.

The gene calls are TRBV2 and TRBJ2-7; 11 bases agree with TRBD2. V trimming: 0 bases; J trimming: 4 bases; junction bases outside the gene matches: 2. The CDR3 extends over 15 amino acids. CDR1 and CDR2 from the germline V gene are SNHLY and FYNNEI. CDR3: CASSEAGTSGYEQYF. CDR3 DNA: TGTGCCAGCAGTGAAGCCGGGACTAGCGGATACGAGCAGTACTTC.

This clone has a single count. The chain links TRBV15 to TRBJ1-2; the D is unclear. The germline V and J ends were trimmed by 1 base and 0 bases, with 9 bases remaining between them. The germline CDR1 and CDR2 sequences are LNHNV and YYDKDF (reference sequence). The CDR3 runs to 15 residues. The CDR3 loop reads CATSRGRAPNYGYTF. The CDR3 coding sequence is TGTGCCACCAGCAGAGGTCGGGCGCCTAACTATGGCTACACCTTC.

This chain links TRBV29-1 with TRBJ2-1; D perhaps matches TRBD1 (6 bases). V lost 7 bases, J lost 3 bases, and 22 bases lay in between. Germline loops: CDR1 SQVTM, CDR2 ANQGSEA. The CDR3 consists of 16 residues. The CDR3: CSATDDGGVHYNEQFF. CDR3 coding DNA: TGCAGCGCCACGGACGATGGGGGCGTTCACTACAATGAGCAGTTCTTC.

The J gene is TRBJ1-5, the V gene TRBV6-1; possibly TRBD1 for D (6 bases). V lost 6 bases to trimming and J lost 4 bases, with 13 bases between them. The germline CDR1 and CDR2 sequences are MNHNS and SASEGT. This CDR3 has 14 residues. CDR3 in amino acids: CASRMRTENQPQHF. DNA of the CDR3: TGTGCCAGCAGAATGCGGACAGAAAATCAGCCCCAGCATTTT.

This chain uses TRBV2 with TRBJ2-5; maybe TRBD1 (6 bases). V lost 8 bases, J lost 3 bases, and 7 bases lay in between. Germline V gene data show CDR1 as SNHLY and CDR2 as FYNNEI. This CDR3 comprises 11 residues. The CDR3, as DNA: TGTGCCAGCGCAGGGGAAGAGACCCAGTACTTC. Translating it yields CASAGEETQYF.

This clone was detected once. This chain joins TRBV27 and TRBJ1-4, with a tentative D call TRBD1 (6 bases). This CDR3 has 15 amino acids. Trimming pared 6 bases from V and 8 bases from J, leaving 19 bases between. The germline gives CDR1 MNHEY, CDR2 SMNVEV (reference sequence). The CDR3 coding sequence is TGTGCCAGCAGCCCCCTGGACAGCTTTGGAGAAAAACTGTTTTTT. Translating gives CASSPLDSFGEKLFF.

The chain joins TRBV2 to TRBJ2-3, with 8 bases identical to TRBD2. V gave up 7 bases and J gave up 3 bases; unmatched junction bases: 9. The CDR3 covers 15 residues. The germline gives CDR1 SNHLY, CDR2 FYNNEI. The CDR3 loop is CASTQAGVITDTQYF. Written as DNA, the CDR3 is TGTGCCAGCACTCAAGCGGGGGTCATTACAGATACGCAGTATTTT.

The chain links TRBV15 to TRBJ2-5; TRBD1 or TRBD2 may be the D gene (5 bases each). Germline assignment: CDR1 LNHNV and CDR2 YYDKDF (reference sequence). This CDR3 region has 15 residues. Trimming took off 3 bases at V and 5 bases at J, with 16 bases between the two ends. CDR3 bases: TGTGCCACCAGCAGGGGACCGCCCTACAGGGAGACCCAGTACTTC. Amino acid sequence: CATSRGPPYRETQYF.

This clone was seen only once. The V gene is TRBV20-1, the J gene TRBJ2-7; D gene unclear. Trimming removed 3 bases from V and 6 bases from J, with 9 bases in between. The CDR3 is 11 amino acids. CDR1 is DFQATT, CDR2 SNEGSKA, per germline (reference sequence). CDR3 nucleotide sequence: TGCAGTGCTAGGACGTGGCGCGAGCAGTACTTC. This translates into CSARTWREQYF.

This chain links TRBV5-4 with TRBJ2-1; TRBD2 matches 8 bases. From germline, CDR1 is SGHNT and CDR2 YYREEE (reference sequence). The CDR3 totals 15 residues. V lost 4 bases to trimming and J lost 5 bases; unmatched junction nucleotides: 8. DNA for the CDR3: TGTGCCAGCAGCCTGGGGGCGGGGGGCAACAATGAGCAGTTCTTC. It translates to CASSLGAGGNNEQFF.

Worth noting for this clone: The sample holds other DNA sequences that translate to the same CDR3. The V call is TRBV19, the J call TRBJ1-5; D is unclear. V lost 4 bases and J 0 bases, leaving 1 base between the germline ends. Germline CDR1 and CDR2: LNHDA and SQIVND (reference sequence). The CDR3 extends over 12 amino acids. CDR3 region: CASSTSNQPQHF. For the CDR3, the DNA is TGTGCCAGTAGTACTAGCAATCAGCCCCAGCATTTT.

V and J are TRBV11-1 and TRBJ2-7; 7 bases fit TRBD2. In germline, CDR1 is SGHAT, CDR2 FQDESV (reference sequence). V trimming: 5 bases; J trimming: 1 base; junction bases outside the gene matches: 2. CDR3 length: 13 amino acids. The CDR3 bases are TGTGCCAGCAGCCGGGGGGAATCCTACGAGCAGTACTTC. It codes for CASSRGESYEQYF.

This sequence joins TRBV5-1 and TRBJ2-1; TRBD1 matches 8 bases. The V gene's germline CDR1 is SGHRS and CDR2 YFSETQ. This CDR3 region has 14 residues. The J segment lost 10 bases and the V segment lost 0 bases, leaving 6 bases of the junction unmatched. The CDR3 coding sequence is TGCGCCAGCAGCTTGGAGGGACAGGTATACGAGCAGTTCTTC. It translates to CASSLEGQVYEQFF. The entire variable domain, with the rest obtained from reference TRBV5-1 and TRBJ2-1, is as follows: KAGVTQTPRYLIKTRGQQVTLSCSPISGHRSVSWYQQTPGQGLQFLFEYFSETQRNKGNFPGRFSGRQFSNSRSEMNVSTLELGDSALYLCASSLEGQVYEQFFGPGTRLTVL.

Written as DNA, the CDR3 is TGTGCCAGCAGCTTAGCTGGCGGGCCCTACGAGCAGTACTTC. Residues: CASSLAGGPYEQYF. The V and J genes are TRBV7-2 and TRBJ2-7; tentative D call: TRBD2 (5 bases). V was cut by 0 bases and J by 2 bases, with 8 bases left in between. Germline lookup yields CDR1 SGHTA and CDR2 FQGNSA. The CDR3 spans 14 residues.